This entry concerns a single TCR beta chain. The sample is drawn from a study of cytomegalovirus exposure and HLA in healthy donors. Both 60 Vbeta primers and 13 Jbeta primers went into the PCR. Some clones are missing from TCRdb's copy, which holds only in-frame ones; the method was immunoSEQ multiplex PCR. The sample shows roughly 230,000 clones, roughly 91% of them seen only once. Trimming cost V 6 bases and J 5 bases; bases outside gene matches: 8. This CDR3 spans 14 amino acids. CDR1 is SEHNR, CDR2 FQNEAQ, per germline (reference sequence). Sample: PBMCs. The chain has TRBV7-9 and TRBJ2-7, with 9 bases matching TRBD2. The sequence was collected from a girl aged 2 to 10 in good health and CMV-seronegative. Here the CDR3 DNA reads TGTGCCAGCAGATCCGGGACTAGCAGCCACGAGCAGTACTTC. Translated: CASRSGTSSHEQYF.